Following are 25 T cell receptor beta chains from one sample sequenced in a study of beta chain features in type 1 diabetes. The isolated RNA, all of it, was reverse transcribed, so expressed TCRB transcripts were what got sequenced. Sequenced by immunoSEQ multiplex PCR; TCRdb stores in-frame clones only, minus some. The data show under 900,000 clones, with 15% to 20% seen just once and 0.02% to 0.03% held by the top ten. The specimen was naive CD4+ T cells from blood. All receptors come from a woman in her late teens or twenties in good health.

V is TRBV5-1 and J is TRBJ2-3; D remains ambiguous. The CDR3 is 13 residues long. The V end lost 4 bases, the J end lost 0 bases, and 6 bases lay between the germline ends. Germline V CDR1 and CDR2: SGHRS, YFSETQ. The CDR3 protein is CASSRTSTDTQYF. The CDR3 nucleotides read TGCGCCAGCAGCCGAACGAGCACAGATACGCAGTATTTT. The full variable domain, completed using reference TRBV5-1 and TRBJ2-3, is KAGVTQTPRYLIKTRGQQVTLSCSPISGHRSVSWYQQTPGQGLQFLFEYFSETQRNKGNFPGRFSGRQFSNSRSEMNVSTLELGDSALYLCASSRTSTDTQYFGPGTRLTVL.

This clone was seen a handful of times. This chain connects TRBV7-9 to TRBJ2-7; the D gene is possibly TRBD2 (6 bases). The CDR3 is made up of 14 amino acids. Looked up from germline, CDR1 is SEHNR and CDR2 is FQNEAQ (reference sequence). V dropped 1 base and J dropped 1 base, with 8 bases sitting between them. This chain's CDR3 is CASSLEGTSYEQYF. The CDR3, as DNA: TGTGCCAGCAGCTTAGAGGGGACTTCCTACGAGCAGTACTTC.

This clone was found a few times. The DNA of the CDR3 is TGTGCCAGCAGTGCCGCCGTCTACACAGATACGCAGTATTTT. Its protein product is CASSAAVYTDTQYF. The chain couples TRBV2 to TRBJ2-3; the D is unclear. The CDR3 is 14 residues long. CDR1 and CDR2 from the germline V gene are SNHLY and FYNNEI. V was trimmed by 4 bases and J by 2 bases, leaving 10 bases between them.

The chain employs TRBV5-1 and TRBJ2-1; 9 bases align to TRBD2. CDR3 length: 18 residues. Trimming at V came to 4 bases and at J to 3 bases, leaving 14 bases not matched to a gene. In germline, CDR1 is SGHRS, CDR2 YFSETQ. The CDR3 DNA follows: TGCGCCAGCAGCCCTAGACTAGCGGCCCCGATAAACTACAATGAGCAGTTCTTC. Amino acid sequence: CASSPRLAAPINYNEQFF.

As for this clone: Other DNA sequences in this sample translate to the same CDR3. This chain joins TRBV18 and TRBJ1-5, with D possibly being TRBD1 (5 bases). Germline V gives CDR1 KGHSH, CDR2 LQKENI. There are 13 residues in the CDR3. V dropped 4 bases and J dropped 1 base, with 5 bases sitting between them. The CDR3 reads CASSQGSNQPQHF. The CDR3 DNA sequence: TGTGCCAGCTCACAGGGGAGCAATCAGCCCCAGCATTTT.

The V and J genes are TRBV19 and TRBJ2-7, with D possibly TRBD1 on 6 matching bases. Germline CDR1 is LNHDA and CDR2 is SQIVND (reference sequence). The CDR3 extends over 15 amino acids. The germline V and J ends were trimmed by 5 bases and 1 base, with 15 bases remaining between them. The CDR3, as DNA: TGTGCCAGTAGTGGGCAGACAGGACCATCCTACGAGCAGTACTTC. Amino acids: CASSGQTGPSYEQYF.

The rearrangement joins TRBV7-9 to TRBJ2-2; possible D gene TRBD2, 5 bases. The CDR3 is made up of 15 amino acids. The V end was cut by 2 bases, the J end by 4 bases, with 11 bases between. Germline V lookup: CDR1 SEHNR, CDR2 FQNEAQ (reference sequence). CDR3 bases: TGTGCCAGCAGCTTACGTGGGAGTGGCACCGGGGAGCTGTTTTTT. It yields the protein CASSLRGSGTGELFF.

In its sample, this clone was seen a few times. The chain combines TRBV4-2 with TRBJ1-4, with TRBD1 identical over 7 bases. V gave up 1 base and J gave up 8 bases; unmatched junction bases: 13. This CDR3 contains 17 residues. Germline lookup yields CDR1 LGHNA and CDR2 YNFKEQ. CDR3 in amino acids: CASSQAQQGRLGEKLFF. CDR3 bases: TGTGCCAGCAGCCAAGCCCAACAGGGGAGGTTAGGAGAAAAACTGTTTTTT.

There are a few counts of this clone. J is TRBJ2-7 and V is TRBV19; D perhaps matches TRBD2 (7 bases). This CDR3 region has 15 residues. The V gene's germline CDR1 is LNHDA and CDR2 SQIVND (reference sequence). V was cut by 4 bases and J by 0 bases, with 13 bases left in between. The CDR3 sequence is CASSRAGQDSYEQYF. The CDR3 DNA follows: TGTGCCAGTAGTAGAGCGGGACAAGACTCCTACGAGCAGTACTTC.

The J gene is TRBJ1-2, the V gene TRBV5-1; 12 bases match TRBD1. Germline CDR1 is SGHRS and CDR2 is YFSETQ. The J segment lost 4 bases and the V segment lost 2 bases, leaving 12 bases of the junction unmatched. The CDR3 is 18 residues long. CDR3 coding DNA: TGCGCCAGCAGCTTAGCCGGGACAGGGGGCCTATGGGGCTATGGCTACACCTTC. Encoded protein: CASSLAGTGGLWGYGYTF.

The chain joins TRBV4-2 to TRBJ2-1; 7 bases match TRBD2. The CDR3 runs to 17 residues. Germline V gives CDR1 LGHNA, CDR2 YNFKEQ. The junction had 5 bases not matched to a gene; V was cut back by 0 bases and J by 0 bases. The CDR3 DNA reads as TGTGCCAGCAGCCAAGATTGGGGAGGGCGCTCCTACAATGAGCAGTTCTTC. Translation: CASSQDWGGRSYNEQFF.

This clone was seen a few times. The CDR3 DNA sequence: TGCAGCGTTGCCCCGGACAACTACAATGAGCAGTTCTTC. It encodes CSVAPDNYNEQFF. The V gene is TRBV29-1, the J gene TRBJ2-1, with a tentative D call TRBD1 (5 bases). Germline V gives CDR1 SQVTM, CDR2 ANQGSEA. The CDR3 is 13 residues long. V lost 4 bases to trimming and J lost 3 bases, with 10 bases between them.

This clone turned up a few times. The rearrangement uses TRBV5-1 and TRBJ2-2, with D tentatively TRBD2 (5 bases). The CDR3 runs 14 residues. Trimming removed 3 bases at V and 4 bases at J, with 10 bases between. Germline CDR1 and CDR2: SGHRS and YFSETQ. The CDR3 spells CASSWTLPTGELFF. In DNA, the CDR3 is TGCGCCAGCAGCTGGACTCTACCCACCGGGGAGCTGTTTTTT.

The chain joins TRBV23-1 to TRBJ1-3; possibly TRBD1 for D (5 bases). TRBV23-1 is an ORF for which the function is uncertain. The CDR3 loop spans 18 amino acids. V lost 7 bases and J lost 0, with 22 bases in between. Here the CDR3 DNA reads TGCGCCAGCACGCACCTATTCGGGACGGAACCCTCTGGAAACACCATATATTTT. Its protein is CASTHLFGTEPSGNTIYF.

The J gene is TRBJ2-6, the V gene TRBV7-2; D might be TRBD1 (5 bases). CDR3 size: 14 residues. Per the germline V gene, CDR1 is SGHTA and CDR2 is FQGNSA. V lost 8 bases and J 1 base, leaving 9 bases between the germline ends. In nucleotides, the CDR3 is TGTGCCAGCTTCAGGGTTTCTGGGGCCAACGTCCTGACTTTC. Encoded protein: CASFRVSGANVLTF.

This chain uses TRBV14 with TRBJ2-7, with D possibly TRBD1 on 6 matching bases. This CDR3 contains 13 residues. V was clipped by 3 bases and J by 4 bases, with 10 bases between them. CDR1 and CDR2 (germline): SGHDN, FVKESK. The CDR3 here is CASSHPTGYEQYF. In DNA, the CDR3 is TGTGCCAGCAGCCACCCAACAGGGTACGAGCAGTACTTC.

The chain uses TRBV7-8 and TRBJ1-5, with unresolved D. CDR1 is SGHVS and CDR2 is FQNEAQ in the germline V gene. The CDR3 loop spans 17 amino acids. V lost 1 base and J lost 0, with 13 bases in between. The CDR3 sequence: CASSLEPGPHSNQPQHF. For the CDR3, the DNA is TGTGCCAGCAGCTTAGAACCCGGGCCACATAGCAATCAGCCCCAGCATTTT.

Here the CDR3 DNA reads TGTGCCAGCAGCTTAGCGAGCGGGAAAGAGACCCAGTACTTC. Its protein is CASSLASGKETQYF. The chain carries TRBV7-9 and TRBJ2-5; 7 nucleotides agree with TRBD2. Germline V gene lookup returns CDR1 SEHNR and CDR2 FQNEAQ (reference sequence). CDR3 length: 14 amino acids. J gave up 3 bases and V 0 bases, and 1 base lay outside the gene matches.

This clone was counted a few times. Other DNA sequences from this sample encode an identical CDR3 as well. This chain connects TRBV7-2 to TRBJ2-3; D is uncertain. The germline gives CDR1 SGHTA, CDR2 FQGNSA. This CDR3 has 13 amino acids. V shed 0 bases and J shed 6 bases, with 7 bases lying between them. The CDR3 loop reads CASSLAGSDTQYF. In nucleotides, the CDR3 is TGTGCCAGCAGCTTAGCGGGGTCTGATACGCAGTATTTT.

This sequence joins TRBV29-1 and TRBJ1-3, with D unresolved. The V end lost 8 bases, the J end lost 3 bases, and 8 bases lay between the germline ends. This CDR3 contains 11 residues. Germline V CDR1 and CDR2: SQVTM, ANQGSEA. In DNA, the CDR3 is TGCAGCTCCCTCTTTGGAAACACCATATATTTT. Its translation is CSSLFGNTIYF.

The V and J genes are TRBV15 and TRBJ2-1; maybe TRBD2 (5 bases). This CDR3 comprises 14 residues. The germline V gene has CDR1 LNHNV and CDR2 YYDKDF (reference sequence). V lost 8 bases and J 0 bases, leaving 11 bases between the germline ends. CDR3 sequence (DNA): TGTGCCACCTCGAGGGCGGACTCCTACAATGAGCAGTTCTTC. This codes for CATSRADSYNEQFF.

The table lists this clone with a few counts. The sample contains more than one DNA sequence encoding this CDR3. The J gene is TRBJ1-2, the V gene TRBV20-1; D remains unclear. Germline values: CDR1 DFQATT, CDR2 SNEGSKA (reference sequence). The CDR3 has 11 residues. V was pared by 5 bases and J by 1 base, with 5 bases between. The CDR3 nucleotides read TGCAGTGCTTCGTATAACTATGGCTACACCTTC. It specifies CSASYNYGYTF.

Comments on this clone: Other nucleotide sequences in the sample specify the same CDR3. The rearrangement uses TRBV7-3 and TRBJ2-2; D remains ambiguous. The V and J ends lost 5 bases and 2 bases respectively, with 9 bases between them. Germline V gives CDR1 SGHTA, CDR2 FQGTGA. The CDR3 covers 14 residues. The CDR3: CASSPTSNTGELFF. The CDR3 DNA reads TGTGCCAGCAGCCCAACTTCAAACACCGGGGAGCTGTTTTTT.

This clone has more than one count but fewer than ten. The rearrangement uses TRBV5-1 and TRBJ2-3; D is unresolved. Germline-derived CDR1 and CDR2 are SGHRS and YFSETQ. V lost 5 bases and J lost 0, with 10 bases in between. This CDR3 is built from 14 residues. The DNA of the CDR3 is TGCGCCAGCAGAGGGATGTTTAGCACAGATACGCAGTATTTT. The encoded protein is CASRGMFSTDTQYF.

This clone was seen only a few times. The CDR3 spells CASSPMQGGEQYF. CDR3 nucleotides: TGTGCCAGCAGCCCGATGCAGGGTGGCGAGCAGTACTTC. The genes are TRBV7-2 and TRBJ2-7; a possible D gene is TRBD1 (5 bases). Germline CDR1 SGHTA, CDR2 FQGNSA. The CDR3 runs to 13 residues. V was cut by 5 bases and J by 6 bases, with 14 bases left in between. The full variable domain, in which reference TRBV7-2 and TRBJ2-7 provide the parts outside the CDR3, is GAGVSQSPSNKVTEKGKDVELRCDPISGHTALYWYRQSLGQGLEFLIYFQGNSAPDKSGLPSDRFSAERTGGSVSTLTIQRTQQEDSAVYLCASSPMQGGEQYFGPGTRLTVT.